This TCR beta chain comes out of a study of human T cells and chemical hapten exposure. Whole-study findings and limits: Among expanded TCRs, significantly more large CDR3 similarity clusters formed than among controls. Since the donors had alopecia, their immune response may not be the same as that of healthy people.

Time point described: patch test 2, 6 weeks after DPC sensitization. Documented treatment: therapeutic diphenylcyclopropenone sensitization with weekly scalp DPC. The V end lost 3 bases, the J end lost 2 bases, and 5 bases lay between the germline ends. CDR1 is DFQATT, CDR2 SNEGSKA, per germline (reference sequence). This CDR3 spans 12 amino acids. One entry per CDR3 protein, called by TCRdb with MiXCR from the RACE reads. This table has under 75,000 distinct CDR3 sequences, 6.5% to 10% appearing once. This clonotype occurred a few times. Its antigen remains unidentified. The source of this sequence is a woman in her forties or fifties with alopecia areata. Some clones in this sample may be carry-over from other donors' samples. J is TRBJ1-5 and V is TRBV20-1; D uncertain. The source material was whole blood, sampled in connection with sensitization to the hapten diphenylcyclopropenone (DPC). The CDR3 loop reads CSASPRNQPQHF. The CDR3 nucleotides read TGCAGTGCTAGTCCCCGCAATCAGCCCCAGCATTTT.